One sample yielded the 5 T cell receptor beta chains listed below, sequenced in a study of T-cell reconstitution after alpha-beta-depleted transplantation in children. For TCRbeta, the library was prepared with unique molecular identifiers. TCRdb reprocessed the PCR reads with MiXCR, giving one entry per CDR3 protein. The sample carries over 550,000 distinct CDR3 sequences, about 10% recorded once. The input for sequencing was PBMCs from the stem cell graft donor, taken from the stem cell graft. The receptors were sampled from a human donor who donated a stem cell graft to a child with acute myeloid leukemia.

This clonotype was counted ten times or more. The chain employs TRBV3-1 and TRBJ2-7; D perhaps matches TRBD1 (6 bases). CDR3 length: 13 residues. The V end lost 3 bases, the J end lost 4 bases, and 10 bases lay between the germline ends. Germline V CDR1 and CDR2: LGHDT, YNNKEL (reference sequence). CDR3 protein: CASSHDTGYEQYF. The CDR3 region has the DNA TGTGCCAGCAGCCACGATACAGGGTACGAGCAGTACTTC.

The CDR3 region is CASSPRAREWNYEQYF. The CDR3 bases are TGTGCCAGCAGCCCGAGGGCGCGGGAGTGGAACTACGAGCAGTACTTC. The chain joins TRBV7-3 to TRBJ2-7; TRBD2 matches 7 bases. Germline CDR1 is SGHTA and CDR2 is FQGTGA. The CDR3 consists of 16 residues. Trimming took 5 bases from V and 3 from J; bases not matched to a gene: 13.

This chain links TRBV29-1 with TRBJ2-3; TRBD2 might be the D (6 bases). CDR3 length: 14 residues. V gave up 0 bases and J gave up 1 base, with 8 bases separating them. In germline, CDR1 is SQVTM, CDR2 ANQGSEA. CDR3 residues: CSVEDRRGTDTQYF. The CDR3 bases are TGCAGCGTTGAAGATCGGAGGGGCACAGATACGCAGTATTTT.

This chain joins TRBV15 and TRBJ2-2; TRBD1 agrees at 9 bases. Germline trimming cut 1 base from V and 4 bases from J; bases unmatched to any gene: 1. The CDR3 totals 15 residues. Germline CDR1 is LNHNV and CDR2 is YYDKDF (reference sequence). The chain's CDR3 is CATSRGGQGTGELFF. The CDR3 bases are TGTGCCACCAGCAGAGGGGGACAGGGCACCGGGGAGCTGTTTTTT.

In this sample, this clonotype turned up many times. The V call is TRBV20-1, the J call TRBJ2-3; D is perhaps TRBD1 or TRBD2 (5 bases each). CDR1 and CDR2 (germline): DFQATT, SNEGSKA (reference sequence). The V and J ends lost 6 bases and 5 bases respectively, with 18 bases between them. The CDR3 is made up of 14 amino acids. CDR3 DNA sequence: TGCAGTGCCCGCAGCCTAGCCAGGGTAGATACGCAGTATTTT. Translating it yields CSARSLARVDTQYF.